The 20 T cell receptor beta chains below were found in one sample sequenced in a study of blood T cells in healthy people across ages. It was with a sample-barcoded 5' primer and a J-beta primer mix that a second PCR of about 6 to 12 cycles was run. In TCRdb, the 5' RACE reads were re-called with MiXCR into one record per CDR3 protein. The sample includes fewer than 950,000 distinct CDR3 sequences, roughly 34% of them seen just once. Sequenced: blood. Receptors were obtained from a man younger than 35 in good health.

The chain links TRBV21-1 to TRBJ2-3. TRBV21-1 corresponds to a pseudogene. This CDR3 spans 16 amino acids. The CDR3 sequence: CASSKWYGVGTDTQYF. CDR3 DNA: TGTGCCAGCAGCAAATGGTACGGCGTAGGCACAGATACGCAGTATTTT.

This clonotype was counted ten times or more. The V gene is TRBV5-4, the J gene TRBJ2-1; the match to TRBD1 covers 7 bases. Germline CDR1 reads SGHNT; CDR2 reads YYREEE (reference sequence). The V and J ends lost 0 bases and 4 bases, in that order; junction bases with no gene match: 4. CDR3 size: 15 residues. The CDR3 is CASSLVGRGYNEQFF. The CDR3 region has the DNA TGTGCCAGCAGCTTGGTTGGCAGGGGGTACAATGAGCAGTTCTTC.

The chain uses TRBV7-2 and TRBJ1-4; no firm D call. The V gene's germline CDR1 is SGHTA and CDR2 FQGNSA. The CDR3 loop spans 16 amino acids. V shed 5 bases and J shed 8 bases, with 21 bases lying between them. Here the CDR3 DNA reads TGTGCCAGCAGCCCTAAACCCGGAGGGTTGAGAGAAAAACTGTTTTTT. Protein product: CASSPKPGGLREKLFF.

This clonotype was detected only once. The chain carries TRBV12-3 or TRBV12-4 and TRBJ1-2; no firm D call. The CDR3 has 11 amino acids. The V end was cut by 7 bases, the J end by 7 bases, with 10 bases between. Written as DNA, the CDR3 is TGTGCCAGCACAACGACAAGTGGCTACACCTTC. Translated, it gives CASTTTSGYTF.

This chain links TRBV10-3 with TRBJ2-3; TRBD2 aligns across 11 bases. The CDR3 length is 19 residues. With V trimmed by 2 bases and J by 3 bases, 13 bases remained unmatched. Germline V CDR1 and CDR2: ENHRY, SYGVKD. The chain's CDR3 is CAISELAGGTQSPTDTQYF. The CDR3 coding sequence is TGTGCCATCAGTGAGCTAGCGGGGGGCACCCAGTCCCCGACAGATACGCAGTATTTT.

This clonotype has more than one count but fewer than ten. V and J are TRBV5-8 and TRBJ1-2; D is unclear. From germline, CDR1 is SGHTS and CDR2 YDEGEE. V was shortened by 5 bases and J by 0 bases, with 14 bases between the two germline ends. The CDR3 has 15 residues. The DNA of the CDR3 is TGTGCCAGCAGTATACGAGAAAGACCTAACTATGGCTACACCTTC. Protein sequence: CASSIRERPNYGYTF.

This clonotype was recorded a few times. CDR3 sequence: CASNPGTAYSPLHF. The CDR3 DNA reads TGTGCCAGCAACCCCGGGACAGCATATTCACCCCTCCACTTT. V and J are TRBV7-2 and TRBJ1-6; 7 bases line up with TRBD1. The CDR3 spans 14 residues. Germline loops: CDR1 SGHTA, CDR2 FQGNSA. After removal of 7 bases from V and 8 bases from J, the junction contained 8 bases not matched to a gene.

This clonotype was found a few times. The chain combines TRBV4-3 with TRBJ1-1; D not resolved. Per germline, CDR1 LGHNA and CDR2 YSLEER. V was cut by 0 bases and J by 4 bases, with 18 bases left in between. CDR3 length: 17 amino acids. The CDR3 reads CASSQEGCKACGTEAFF. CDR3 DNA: TGCGCCAGCAGCCAAGAAGGGTGTAAGGCTTGTGGCACTGAAGCTTTCTTT.

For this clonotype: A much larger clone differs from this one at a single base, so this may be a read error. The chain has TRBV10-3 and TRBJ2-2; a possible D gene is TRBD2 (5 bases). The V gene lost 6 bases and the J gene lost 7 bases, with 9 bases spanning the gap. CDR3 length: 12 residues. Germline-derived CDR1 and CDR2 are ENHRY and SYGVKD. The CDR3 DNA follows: TGTGCCATCAGGCCTCGGGGCGGGGAGCTGTTTTTT. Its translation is CAIRPRGGELFF.

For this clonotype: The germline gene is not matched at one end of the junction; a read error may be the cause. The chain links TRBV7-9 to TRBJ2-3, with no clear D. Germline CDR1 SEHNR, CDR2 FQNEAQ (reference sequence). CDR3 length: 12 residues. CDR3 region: CSSSQPLDTQYF. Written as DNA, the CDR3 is TGTTCCAGCAGCCAACCGCTAGATACGCAGTATTTT.

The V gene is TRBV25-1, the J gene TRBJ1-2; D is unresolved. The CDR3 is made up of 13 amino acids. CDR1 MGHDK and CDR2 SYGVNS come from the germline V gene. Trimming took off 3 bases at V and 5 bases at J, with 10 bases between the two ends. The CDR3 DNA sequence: TGTGCCAGCAGTGACGTGGGAGGGTATGGCTACACCTTC. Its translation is CASSDVGGYGYTF.

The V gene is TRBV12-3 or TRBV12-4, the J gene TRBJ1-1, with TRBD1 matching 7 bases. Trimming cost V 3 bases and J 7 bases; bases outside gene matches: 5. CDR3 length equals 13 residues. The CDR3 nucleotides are TGTGCCAGCAGTTTTGATCGGGACAGTGAAGCTTTCTTT. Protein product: CASSFDRDSEAFF.

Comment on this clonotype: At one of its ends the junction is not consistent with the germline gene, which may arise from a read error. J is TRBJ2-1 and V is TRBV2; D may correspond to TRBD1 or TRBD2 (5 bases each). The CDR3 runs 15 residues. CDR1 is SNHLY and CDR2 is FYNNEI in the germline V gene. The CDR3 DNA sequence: TGTACCAGCAGGACCGGGACCGTCAGTTCGGATGAGCAGTTCTTC. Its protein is CTSRTGTVSSDEQFF.

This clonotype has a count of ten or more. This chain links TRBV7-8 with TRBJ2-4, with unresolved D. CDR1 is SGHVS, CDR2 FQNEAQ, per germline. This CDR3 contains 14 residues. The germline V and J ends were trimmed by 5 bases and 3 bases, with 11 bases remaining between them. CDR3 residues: CASSQGGDKNIQYF. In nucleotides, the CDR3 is TGTGCCAGCAGCCAAGGTGGGGACAAAAACATTCAGTACTTC.

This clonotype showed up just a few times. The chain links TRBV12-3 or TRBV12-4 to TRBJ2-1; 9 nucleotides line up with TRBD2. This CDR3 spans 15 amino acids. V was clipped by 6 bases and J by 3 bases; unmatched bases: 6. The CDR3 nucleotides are TGTGCCAGCAGCCAAAGCGGGGGGCTCTACAATGAGCAGTTCTTC. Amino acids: CASSQSGGLYNEQFF.

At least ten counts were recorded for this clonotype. The CDR3, as DNA: TGTGCCAGCAGTTTACAGCGCCAAGAGACCCAGTACTTC. This codes for CASSLQRQETQYF. This sequence joins TRBV7-2 and TRBJ2-5; no firm D call. Germline V gene lookup returns CDR1 SGHTA and CDR2 FQGNSA. The CDR3 loop spans 13 amino acids. V shed 6 bases and J shed 1 base, with 9 bases lying between them.

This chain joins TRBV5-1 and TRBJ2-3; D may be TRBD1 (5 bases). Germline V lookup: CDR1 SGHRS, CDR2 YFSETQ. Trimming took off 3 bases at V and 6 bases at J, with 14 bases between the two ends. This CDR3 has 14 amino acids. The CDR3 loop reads CASSWGREMDTQYF. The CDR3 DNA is TGCGCCAGCAGCTGGGGCAGGGAAATGGATACGCAGTATTTT.

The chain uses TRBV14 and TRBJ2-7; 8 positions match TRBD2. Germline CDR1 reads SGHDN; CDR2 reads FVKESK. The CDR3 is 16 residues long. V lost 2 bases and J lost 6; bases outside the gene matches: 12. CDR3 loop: CASSQTGGGTRGEQYF. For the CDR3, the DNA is TGTGCCAGCAGCCAAACCGGGGGGGGAACCCGAGGCGAGCAGTACTTC.

CDR3 nucleotide sequence: TGTGCCACCAGTGATTCCCCGGGACAGGGGAGCGCCTACAATGAGCAGTTCTTC. Amino acids: CATSDSPGQGSAYNEQFF. The chain employs TRBV24-1 and TRBJ2-1, with 10 bases lining up with TRBD1. CDR3 length: 18 amino acids. Germline values: CDR1 KGHDR, CDR2 SFDVKD. V lost 2 bases and J lost 2; bases outside the gene matches: 8.

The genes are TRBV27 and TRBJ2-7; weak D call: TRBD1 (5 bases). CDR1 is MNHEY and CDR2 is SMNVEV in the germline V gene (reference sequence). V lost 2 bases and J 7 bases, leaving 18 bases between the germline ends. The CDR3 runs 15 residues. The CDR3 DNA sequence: TGTGCCAGCAGTTTAAAGGTAGGGGTGGAAGGTGAGCAGTACTTC. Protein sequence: CASSLKVGVEGEQYF.